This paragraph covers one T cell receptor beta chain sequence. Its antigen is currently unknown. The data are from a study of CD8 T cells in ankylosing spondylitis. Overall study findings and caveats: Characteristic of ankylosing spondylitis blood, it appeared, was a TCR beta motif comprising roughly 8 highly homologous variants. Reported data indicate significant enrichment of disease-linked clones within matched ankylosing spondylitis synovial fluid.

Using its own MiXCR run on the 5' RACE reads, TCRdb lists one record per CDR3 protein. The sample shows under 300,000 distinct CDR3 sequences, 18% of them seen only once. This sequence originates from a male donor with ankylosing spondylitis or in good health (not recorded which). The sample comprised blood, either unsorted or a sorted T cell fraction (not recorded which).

CDR3 loop: CASSQDRGKIEAFF. CDR3 DNA sequence: TGCGCCAGCAGCCAAGATCGGGGGAAGATTGAAGCTTTCTTT. V gene TRBV4-1 combines with J gene TRBJ1-1; TRBD1 is a possible D gene (5 bases). The length of the CDR3 is 14 residues. The germline CDR1 and CDR2 sequences are MGHRA and YSYEKL. Between the trimmed V and J ends, which lost 0 bases and 7 bases, there was a span of 12 bases.